This T cell receptor (beta chain) was observed in a study of cytomegalovirus exposure and HLA in healthy donors. Overall study results and limits: In vitro data verified a few CMV-associated chains as specific for CMV antigens. Highest at DRB1 and lowest at HLA-C, TCR association rates differed among HLA loci in a later analysis.

The PCR had 60 Vbeta and 13 Jbeta primers. Produced via immunoSEQ multiplex PCR; TCRdb's table is partial and in-frame only. The table lists around 200,000 clones, under 80% of them singletons. The V segment lost 6 bases and the J segment 4 bases; nucleotides outside the gene matches: 8. Germline CDR1 SGHTA, CDR2 FQGNSA. The length of the CDR3 is 15 residues. Turning to this clone: What it binds is unknown.

This TCR was sampled from a man aged 25 to 40 in good health and CMV-seropositive. The V gene is TRBV7-2, the J gene TRBJ2-5, with 10 bases fitting TRBD2. Sequenced input: PBMCs. CDR3 DNA: TGTGCCAGCAGTAGACTAGCGGGTCGGGGAGAGACCCAGTACTTC. This translates into CASSRLAGRGETQYF.